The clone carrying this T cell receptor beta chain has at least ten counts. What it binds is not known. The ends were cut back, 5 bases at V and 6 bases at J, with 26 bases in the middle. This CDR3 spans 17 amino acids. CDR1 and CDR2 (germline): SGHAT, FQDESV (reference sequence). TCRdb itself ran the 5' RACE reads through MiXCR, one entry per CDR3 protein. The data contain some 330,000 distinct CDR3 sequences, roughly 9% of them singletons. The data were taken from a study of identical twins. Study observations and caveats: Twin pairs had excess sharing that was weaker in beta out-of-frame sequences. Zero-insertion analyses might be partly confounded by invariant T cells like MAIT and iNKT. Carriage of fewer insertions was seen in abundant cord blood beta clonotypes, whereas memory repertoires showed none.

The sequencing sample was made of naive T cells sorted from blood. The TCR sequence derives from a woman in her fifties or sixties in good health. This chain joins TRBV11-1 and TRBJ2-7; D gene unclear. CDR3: CASSPPFNRATYGEQYF. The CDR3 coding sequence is TGTGCCAGCAGCCCGCCGTTTAACCGGGCCACTTATGGCGAGCAGTACTTC.